One sample yielded the 22 T cell receptor beta chains listed below, sequenced in a study of cytomegalovirus exposure and HLA in healthy donors. 60 Vbeta and 13 Jbeta primers were used in PCR. Sequencing was performed with immunoSEQ multiplex PCR; in TCRdb, only in-frame clones are kept and a portion is missing. The sample has roughly 100,000 clones, 82% seen once; the top ten hold about 4%. Sequencing input: PBMCs. The receptors shown here come from a man aged 50 to 59 in good health and CMV-seronegative.

The genes are TRBV5-1 and TRBJ2-1, with 7 bases fitting TRBD2. Germline V gene sequence: CDR1 SGHRS, CDR2 YFSETQ. The CDR3 totals 15 residues. V shed 6 bases and J 5 bases; nucleotides not matched to a gene: 11. CDR3 amino acids: CASTPGGAANNEQFF. For the CDR3, the DNA is TGCGCCAGCACCCCGGGGGGAGCGGCGAACAATGAGCAGTTCTTC.

The rearrangement joins TRBV5-5 to TRBJ2-1; D remains unclear. Germline-derived CDR1 and CDR2 are SGHKS and YYEKEE (reference sequence). Between the trimmed V and J ends, which lost 2 bases and 7 bases, there was a span of 13 bases. This CDR3 region has 14 residues. The CDR3 loop reads CASSFPGEVNEQFF. In nucleotides, the CDR3 is TGTGCCAGCAGCTTCCCCGGTGAAGTGAATGAGCAGTTCTTC.

V gene TRBV30 combines with J gene TRBJ2-5; 7 bases align to TRBD1. CDR3 size: 13 residues. Trimming removed 2 bases from V and 2 bases from J; junction bases left unmatched: 2. Germline CDR1 and CDR2: GTSNPN and SVGIG (reference sequence). CDR3 coding DNA: TGTGCCTGGAGTCCGGGACAGCAAGAGACCCAGTACTTC. It codes for CAWSPGQQETQYF. The full variable domain, rest sourced from reference TRBV30 and TRBJ2-5, is SQTIHQWPATLVQPVGSPLSLECTVEGTSNPNLYWYRQAAGRGLQLLFYSVGIGQISSEVPQNLSASRPQDRQFILSSKKLLLSDSGFYLCAWSPGQQETQYFGPGTRLLVL.

The rearrangement links TRBV30 to TRBJ2-1, with 9 bases matching TRBD2. Germline V CDR1 and CDR2: GTSNPN, SVGIG (reference sequence). The CDR3 is 15 residues long. After removal of 2 bases from V and 4 bases from J, the junction contained 6 bases not matched to a gene. CDR3 in amino acids: CAWSMRREGYNEQFF. DNA of the CDR3: TGTGCCTGGAGTATGAGGCGGGAGGGATACAATGAGCAGTTCTTC.

The chain is built from TRBV2 and TRBJ2-2; the D is unclear. Germline CDR1 SNHLY, CDR2 FYNNEI. V lost 8 bases and J 3 bases, leaving 13 bases between the germline ends. The CDR3 length is 14 residues. CDR3 in amino acids: CASDELGYTGELFF. The CDR3 nucleotides are TGTGCCAGCGACGAACTGGGCTACACCGGGGAGCTGTTTTTT.

A few counts support this clone. The V gene is TRBV6-1, the J gene TRBJ2-3, with 7 positions matching TRBD1. CDR3 size: 16 residues. With 1 base clipped from V and 2 bases from J, the junction kept 6 bases outside the gene matches. Germline loops: CDR1 MNHNS, CDR2 SASEGT. Here the CDR3 reads CASSEVARGNTDTQYF. The DNA for the CDR3 is TGTGCCAGCAGTGAAGTGGCCAGGGGGAACACAGATACGCAGTATTTT.

The chain combines TRBV5-1 with TRBJ2-1; tentatively, D is TRBD2 (6 bases). Looked up from germline, CDR1 is SGHRS and CDR2 is YFSETQ. Trimming left V 3 bases short and J 1 base short, with 11 bases between. CDR3 size: 15 residues. The CDR3 DNA reads TGCGCCAGCAGCTCCACAGGAGGGTCCTACAATGAGCAGTTCTTC. Translation gives CASSSTGGSYNEQFF.

The CDR3 DNA reads as TGCGCCAGCAGCTTGGAGGGGACAGGGTCGGGCGAGCAGTACTTC. This gives the protein CASSLEGTGSGEQYF. This chain connects TRBV5-1 to TRBJ2-7, with 9 bases identical to TRBD1. The trim removed 0 bases at V and 6 bases at J, leaving 7 bases unmatched. CDR3 length: 15 residues. The germline CDR1 and CDR2 sequences are SGHRS and YFSETQ.

This sequence joins TRBV10-2 and TRBJ1-3; 9 bases agree with TRBD1. Germline assignment: CDR1 WSHSY and CDR2 SAAADI. The CDR3 loop spans 15 amino acids. The V segment lost 6 bases and the J segment 2 bases; nucleotides outside the gene matches: 5. CDR3 loop: CASSLRDRAGNTIYF. DNA of the CDR3: TGCGCCAGCAGCCTCCGGGACAGGGCTGGAAACACCATATATTTT.

V is TRBV7-9 and J is TRBJ2-3; 11 bases are shared with TRBD2. Germline trimming cut 5 bases from V and 1 base from J; bases unmatched to any gene: 5. Germline V gives CDR1 SEHNR, CDR2 FQNEAQ (reference sequence). The CDR3 runs 16 residues. The DNA for the CDR3 is TGTGCCAGCAGCCCGCTGGGACTAGCGGGCACAGATACGCAGTATTTT. Amino acid sequence: CASSPLGLAGTDTQYF.

The chain couples TRBV5-1 to TRBJ2-3, with TRBD2 matching over 7 bases. The CDR3 runs 15 residues. Germline V gene data show CDR1 as SGHRS and CDR2 as YFSETQ. The trim removed 2 bases at V and 3 bases at J, leaving 6 bases unmatched. The CDR3 DNA sequence: TGCGCCAGCAGCTTAGGGAACGGGAGGACAGATACGCAGTATTTT. Amino acids: CASSLGNGRTDTQYF.

The chain couples TRBV18 to TRBJ2-5; a possible D gene is TRBD2 (6 bases). This CDR3 comprises 15 residues. CDR1 and CDR2 (germline): KGHSH, LQKENI. Trimming pared 2 bases from V and 2 bases from J, leaving 12 bases between. This chain's CDR3 is CASSPGDSTQETQYF. DNA for the CDR3: TGTGCCAGCTCACCAGGGGACTCAACTCAAGAGACCCAGTACTTC.

The V gene is TRBV7-2, the J gene TRBJ1-5; TRBD1 agrees at 7 bases. Germline lookup yields CDR1 SGHTA and CDR2 FQGNSA. V lost 3 bases to trimming and J lost 5 bases; unmatched junction nucleotides: 10. The CDR3 length is 16 residues. CDR3 sequence: CASSFRGGRLDQPQHF. The CDR3 DNA sequence: TGTGCCAGCAGCTTTAGAGGGGGCAGGTTGGATCAGCCCCAGCATTTT.

V and J are TRBV11-2 and TRBJ2-7, with D hard to call. The CDR3 consists of 14 residues. Germline V lookup: CDR1 SGHAT, CDR2 FQNNGV. V was shortened by 3 bases and J by 6 bases, with 15 bases between the two germline ends. CDR3 sequence (DNA): TGTGCCAGCAGCTTCAGAAGTGTCAGTGGCGAGCAGTACTTC. Residues: CASSFRSVSGEQYF.

This clone appeared once. The V gene is TRBV28, the J gene TRBJ2-1; 13 bases are shared with TRBD2. CDR3 length: 16 residues. J was trimmed by 4 bases and V by 4 bases; bases with no gene match: 4. The germline CDR1 and CDR2 sequences are MDHEN and SYDVKM. DNA for the CDR3: TGTGCCAGCAGTTACCCGGGACTAGCGGGGTACAATGAGCAGTTCTTC. Its protein is CASSYPGLAGYNEQFF.

V is TRBV10-1 and J is TRBJ2-1; TRBD2 matches at 8 bases. In germline, CDR1 is WNHNN, CDR2 SYGVQD (reference sequence). This CDR3 is built from 14 residues. V lost 8 bases to trimming and J lost 10 bases; unmatched junction nucleotides: 13. CDR3 nucleotide sequence: TGCGCCAGCCACCCCGGGGGGACTAGAGGGGAGCAGTTCTTC. It is translated as CASHPGGTRGEQFF.

This chain connects TRBV28 to TRBJ2-1, with a tentative D call TRBD1 (5 bases). CDR3 length: 14 amino acids. Trimming cost V 6 bases and J 9 bases, with 18 bases left between them. Germline CDR1 and CDR2: MDHEN and SYDVKM. CDR3 in amino acids: CASRRWGPSGEQFF. The CDR3 nucleotides are TGTGCCAGCAGGAGGTGGGGCCCATCGGGTGAGCAGTTCTTC.

This rearrangement joins TRBV5-4 to TRBJ2-1, with 7 bases aligning to TRBD2. The CDR3 extends over 14 amino acids. Germline CDR1 reads SGHNT; CDR2 reads YYREEE (reference sequence). The junction had 8 bases not matched to a gene; V was cut back by 3 bases and J by 8 bases. The CDR3 is CASSSRTSFHEQFF. The CDR3 DNA sequence: TGTGCCAGCAGCTCCCGGACTAGTTTCCATGAGCAGTTCTTC.

This chain uses TRBV18 with TRBJ2-1; TRBD2 matches 14 bases. The CDR3 has 15 amino acids. Germline V gene data show CDR1 as KGHSH and CDR2 as LQKENI. The V segment lost 0 bases and the J segment 12 bases; nucleotides outside the gene matches: 4. CDR3 sequence: CASSPPGLAGEGQFF. The CDR3 nucleotides read TGTGCCAGCTCACCACCGGGACTAGCGGGAGAGGGGCAGTTCTTC.

CDR3 protein: CASSSTVQVSTF. CDR3 coding DNA: TGTGCCAGCAGCTCGACGGTGCAGGTCAGCACCTTC. This chain joins TRBV28 and TRBJ1-2, with D hard to call. The V end lost 6 bases, the J end lost 13 bases, and 18 bases lay between the germline ends. The CDR3 has 12 amino acids. Germline CDR1 MDHEN, CDR2 SYDVKM.

V usage is TRBV5-4 and J usage is TRBJ2-7; weak D call: TRBD1 (6 bases). Between the trimmed V and J ends, which lost 3 bases and 6 bases, there was a span of 13 bases. The germline V gene has CDR1 SGHNT and CDR2 YYREEE (reference sequence). The CDR3 contains 13 residues. CDR3 in DNA: TGTGCCAGCAGCTCCACAGGGTCGGGCGAGCAGTACTTC. The encoded protein is CASSSTGSGEQYF.

V gene TRBV11-2 combines with J gene TRBJ2-2; 14 bases fit TRBD2. CDR3 length equals 16 residues. The V and J ends lost 5 bases and 7 bases, in that order; junction bases with no gene match: 6. Germline V gives CDR1 SGHAT, CDR2 FQNNGV. The CDR3 is CASSPGLAGAHGELFF. As DNA, the CDR3 is TGTGCCAGCAGCCCGGGACTAGCGGGAGCGCACGGGGAGCTGTTTTTT. The full variable domain, completed using reference TRBV11-2 and TRBJ2-2, is EAGVAQSPRYKIIEKRQSVAFWCNPISGHATLYWYQQILGQGPKLLIQFQNNGVVDDSQLPKDRFSAERLKGVDSTLKIQPAKLEDSAVYLCASSPGLAGAHGELFFGEGSRLTVL.